The 8 T cell receptor beta chains given below trace back to one sample, sequenced in a study of blood T cells in healthy people across ages. The use of a sample-barcoded 5' primer and a J-beta primer mix characterized a second PCR of roughly 7 to 12 cycles. TCRdb reanalysed the 5' RACE reads using MiXCR and keeps one entry per CDR3 protein. The sample consists of roughly 1.5 million distinct CDR3 sequences, about 45% of them appearing once. The sequenced material came from blood. The receptors come from a woman younger than 30 in good health.

This clonotype showed up just a few times. V and J are TRBV12-5 and TRBJ2-1, with D perhaps matching TRBD2 (5 bases). V was shortened by 0 bases and J by 0 bases, with 9 bases between the two germline ends. This CDR3 contains 16 residues. Germline V gives CDR1 LGHNT, CDR2 FRNRAP. The CDR3 is CASGLVPTSSYNEQFF. Here the CDR3 DNA reads TGTGCTAGTGGTTTGGTACCAACTAGCTCCTACAATGAGCAGTTCTTC.

This clonotype turned up a few times. The rearrangement joins TRBV12-3 or TRBV12-4 to TRBJ2-1, with no clear D. V lost 2 bases to trimming and J lost 7 bases, with 12 bases between them. The CDR3 length is 14 residues. CDR3 protein: CASSLSSVRNEQFF. The CDR3 nucleotides read TGTGCCAGCAGTTTATCGTCAGTCAGGAATGAGCAGTTCTTC.

The V gene is TRBV27, the J gene TRBJ2-7, with no clear D. V was trimmed by 5 bases and J by 0 bases, leaving 17 bases between them. Germline V lookup: CDR1 MNHEY, CDR2 SMNVEV (reference sequence). The CDR3 runs to 16 residues. The CDR3 sequence is CASSASAADLSYEQYF. In DNA, the CDR3 is TGTGCCAGCAGTGCGTCCGCGGCGGACCTCTCCTACGAGCAGTACTTC.

At least ten counts were recorded for this clonotype. A read error may produce the germline difference seen at one junction end. The V call is TRBV7-2, the J call TRBJ2-1; TRBD2 matches 8 bases. The CDR3 consists of 15 residues. CDR1 and CDR2 (germline): SGHTA, FQGNSA. This CDR3 is CASSLAGSSYNEQFF. CDR3 nucleotide sequence: TGTGCCAGCAGTTTAGCGGGGAGCTCCTACAATGAGCAGTTCTTC.

Remarks on this clonotype: The germline gene is not matched at one end of the junction; a read error may be the cause. The rearrangement links TRBV5-1 to TRBJ1-2; no clear D gene. The CDR3 is 13 amino acids. Germline CDR1 reads SGHRS; CDR2 reads YFSETQ. The CDR3 bases are TGCGCCAGCATCTTGACACAAAACTATGGCTACACCTTC. Translation: CASILTQNYGYTF. The full variable domain, completed using reference TRBV5-1 and TRBJ1-2, is KAGVTQTPRYLIKTRGQQVTLSCSPISGHRSVSWYQQTPGQGLQFLFEYFSETQRNKGNFPGRFSGRQFSNSRSEMNVSTLELGDSALYLCASILTQNYGYTFGSGTRLTVV.

The V gene is TRBV20-1, the J gene TRBJ2-7, with 8 bases matching TRBD2. Trimming at V came to 2 bases and at J to 4 bases, leaving 7 bases not matched to a gene. The CDR3 is 14 residues long. Germline-derived CDR1 and CDR2 are DFQATT and SNEGSKA (reference sequence). The chain's CDR3 is CSARPSGFSYEQYF. The CDR3 region has the DNA TGCAGTGCTAGACCTAGCGGGTTTTCTTACGAGCAGTACTTC.

The V call is TRBV5-6, the J call TRBJ1-2; D remains ambiguous. The CDR3 has 13 amino acids. Germline CDR1 SGHDT, CDR2 YYEEEE. The V end was cut by 0 bases, the J end by 8 bases, with 11 bases between. CDR3 DNA: TGTGCCAGCAGCTTGGTCAGGTCTGGCGGCTACACCTTC. Translated, it gives CASSLVRSGGYTF.

With regard to this clonotype: One end of the junction does not line up with germline, which may come from a read error. The chain links TRBV4-2 to TRBJ2-1; D ambiguous. The CDR3 length is 13 residues. CDR1 and CDR2 (germline): LGHNA, YNFKEQ. The CDR3 region has the DNA TGTGCCAGCGGCCAGGCCGAGATGGGTGAGCAGTTCTTC. Translation gives CASGQAEMGEQFF.